The rows below give T cell receptor beta chains drawn from one sample of a study of early T cells in non-severe SARS-CoV-2 infection. TCRdb analysed the 5' RACE reads with MiXCR anew, one entry per CDR3 protein. The sample records tens of thousands of distinct CDR3 sequences, over 4.5% being singletons. Specimen: whole blood. All receptors derive from an adult who was a healthcare worker with PCR-confirmed SARS-CoV-2 infection or an uninfected control (not recorded which). CDR3s include the opening cysteine and the closing phenylalanine or tryptophan. D genes are given only for firm matches. Not all rows give a size; the values are once, few, many and, for expanded clones, a class.

many	TRBV6-5	TRBJ2-7	-	CASSQQGPRSGPQQQYF	TGTGCCAGCAGTCAACAGGGTCCCCGGAGTGGCCCTCAACAGCAGTACTTC
-	TRBV5-1	TRBJ2-7	TRBD2	CASSSTSGDTYEQYF	TGCGCCAGCAGCTCGACTAGCGGCGATACCTACGAGCAGTACTTC
many	TRBV11-2	TRBJ2-3	-	CASSLDFADTQYF	TGTGCCAGCAGCTTAGATTTCGCAGATACGCAGTATTTT
many	TRBV27	TRBJ2-1	TRBD1	CASSAGGGLAQFF	TGTGCCAGCAGTGCAGGGGGCGGTCTGGCGCAGTTCTTC
-	TRBV5-1	TRBJ2-7	-	CASSLAGSNREQYF	TGCGCCAGCAGCTTGGCCGGGAGTAATCGCGAGCAGTACTTC
few	TRBV19	TRBJ2-3	-	CATAQRDTQYF	TGTGCCACCGCGCAGAGGGATACGCAGTATTTT
few	TRBV5-1	TRBJ2-3	TRBD1	CASSPDRGTDTQYF	TGCGCCAGCAGCCCGGACAGGGGCACAGATACGCAGTATTTT
-	TRBV7-9	TRBJ2-3	TRBD2	CASSLRRELPTDTQYF	TGTGCCAGCAGCTTGAGGCGGGAGCTCCCCACAGATACGCAGTATTTT
-	TRBV5-1	TRBJ2-3	TRBD2	CASSSGTSGSTDTQYF	TGCGCCAGCAGCTCCGGGACTAGCGGGAGCACAGATACGCAGTATTTT
many	TRBV28	TRBJ1-5	TRBD1	CASSFPTGSGGQPQHF	TGTGCCAGCAGTTTCCCGACAGGGAGTGGAGGCCAGCCCCAGCATTTT
few	TRBV29-1	TRBJ2-7	-	CSVAYSVSEQYF	TGCAGCGTTGCCTATTCGGTCTCCGAGCAGTACTTC
many	TRBV2	TRBJ2-1	-	CASSGLTELYNEQFF	TGTGCCAGCAGTGGTTTGACAGAGTTGTACAATGAGCAGTTCTTC
few	TRBV18	TRBJ1-3	-	CASSPTVISGNTIYF	TGTGCCAGCTCACCTACCGTAATCTCTGGAAACACCATATATTTT
few	TRBV20-1	TRBJ2-1	-	CSALVDLPSYNEQFF	TGCAGTGCTCTCGTGGATCTTCCCTCCTACAATGAGCAGTTCTTC
-	TRBV6-2/TRBV6-3	TRBJ2-1	TRBD2	CASSYLGLATGGEQFF	TGTGCCAGCAGTTACTTGGGACTAGCCACTGGGGGTGAGCAGTTCTTC
many	TRBV6-5	TRBJ2-1	TRBD2	CASSSLRGAGGPKDSYNEQFF	TGTGCCAGCAGTTCCTTGAGGGGAGCGGGAGGGCCTAAGGACTCCTACAATGAGCAGTTCTTC
many	TRBV7-9	TRBJ1-5	-	CASSFTESNQPQHF	TGTGCCAGCAGCTTTACAGAAAGCAATCAGCCCCAGCATTTT
many	TRBV25-1	TRBJ1-1	TRBD1	CASSARTGMGAFF	TGTGCCAGCAGTGCGAGGACAGGCATGGGAGCTTTCTTT
many	TRBV19	TRBJ1-2	TRBD1	CASRKMPDRADYGYTF	TGTGCCAGTCGGAAAATGCCGGACAGGGCGGACTATGGCTACACCTTC
many	TRBV6-1	TRBJ2-3	-	CASRPEATDTQYF	TGTGCCAGCAGACCGGAAGCCACAGATACGCAGTATTTT
-	TRBV30	TRBJ2-7	-	CAWSVHLNEQYF	TGTGCCTGGAGTGTACACTTGAACGAGCAGTACTTC
many	TRBV10-3	TRBJ1-1	-	CAISDRGTTTTEAFF	TGTGCCATCAGTGACAGAGGGACCACCACCACTGAAGCTTTCTTT
many	TRBV18	TRBJ2-1	-	CASSPAVVYNEQFF	TGTGCCAGCTCACCAGCGGTTGTCTACAATGAGCAGTTCTTC
many	TRBV5-1	TRBJ1-4	-	CASSLGDTPLEKLFF	TGCGCCAGCAGCTTGGGGGACACCCCTCTCGAAAAACTGTTTTTT
many	TRBV30	TRBJ1-2	-	CAWSVQGEGEAYGYTF	TGTGCCTGGAGTGTACAAGGAGAAGGGGAGGCCTATGGCTACACCTTC
few	TRBV6-6	TRBJ2-3	TRBD2	CATVSGTDTQYF	TGTGCCACCGTTAGCGGGACAGATACGCAGTATTTT
many	TRBV29-1	TRBJ2-3	-	CSVAPQGTPDTQYF	TGCAGCGTCGCCCCCCAGGGAACTCCCGATACGCAGTATTTT
many	TRBV20-1	TRBJ2-3	TRBD1	CSASMTGITDTQYF	TGCAGTGCTAGTATGACAGGGATAACAGATACGCAGTATTTT
many	TRBV11-2	TRBJ1-2	TRBD1	CASSPDREIYGYTF	TGTGCCAGCAGCCCGGACAGGGAGATCTATGGCTACACCTTC
-	TRBV19	TRBJ2-2	TRBD1	CASLTGTGATGELFF	TGTGCCAGTTTGACCGGGACAGGGGCCACCGGGGAGCTGTTTTTT
many	TRBV7-9	TRBJ1-6	-	CASSSRNSPLHF	TGTGCCAGCAGCTCGAGGAATTCACCCCTCCACTTT
many	TRBV10-3	TRBJ2-3	TRBD2	CAISEGTSGSTDTQYF	TGTGCCATCAGTGAAGGTACTAGCGGGAGCACAGATACGCAGTATTTT
-	TRBV29-1	TRBJ2-1	-	CSVEVVGNEQFF	TGCAGCGTTGAAGTAGTGGGCAATGAGCAGTTCTTC
many	TRBV27	TRBJ2-3	-	CASSFRYTDTQYF	TGTGCCAGCAGTTTTAGGTACACAGATACGCAGTATTTT
-	TRBV21-1	TRBJ1-1	-	CASGATEAFF	TGTGCCAGCGGAGCCACTGAAGCTTTCTTT
few	TRBV11-2	TRBJ1-1	TRBD1	CASSISTGVGTEAFF	TGTGCCAGCAGCATCTCAACAGGGGTCGGCACTGAAGCTTTCTTT
many	TRBV6-4	TRBJ2-1	TRBD1	CASSERGQGAYNEQFF	TGTGCCAGCAGTGAAAGGGGACAGGGAGCTTACAATGAGCAGTTCTTC
many	TRBV7-3	TRBJ2-1	TRBD1	CASSLAGTGVDEQFF	TGTGCCAGCAGCTTAGCCGGGACAGGGGTTGATGAGCAGTTCTTC
-	TRBV6-2/TRBV6-3	TRBJ2-3	-	CASSRDRTDTQYF	TGTGCCAGCAGCCGGGACCGCACAGATACGCAGTATTTT
-	TRBV4-2	TRBJ2-3	-	CASSQGVDANTQYF	TGTGCCAGCAGCCAAGGGGTTGACGCCAATACGCAGTATTTT
many	TRBV7-6	TRBJ2-3	TRBD1	CASSSTGGSTDTQYF	TGTGCCAGCAGCTCAACAGGGGGAAGCACAGATACGCAGTATTTT
few	TRBV2	TRBJ2-5	TRBD1	CASQGQGMETQYF	TGTGCCAGCCAGGGACAGGGGATGGAGACCCAGTACTTC
many	TRBV29-1	TRBJ2-7	-	CSVITTSSYEQYF	TGCAGCGTCATTACTACGAGCTCCTACGAGCAGTACTTC
few	TRBV20-1	TRBJ2-3	-	CSYVAGSTDTQYF	TGCAGCTACGTGGCGGGGTCCACAGATACGCAGTATTTT
many	TRBV6-5	TRBJ1-2	-	CASSPTRTGLGYTF	TGTGCCAGCAGTCCAACCCGGACGGGCTTAGGCTACACCTTC
-	TRBV6-6	TRBJ1-4	-	CASTPGANEKLFF	TGTGCCAGCACTCCCGGGGCTAATGAAAAACTGTTTTTT
many	TRBV15	TRBJ2-1	-	CATSISRVNEQFF	TGTGCCACCAGCATCAGCAGGGTCAATGAGCAGTTCTTC
many	TRBV6-1	TRBJ2-3	-	CASREGDTQYF	TGTGCCAGCAGGGAAGGGGATACGCAGTATTTT
many	TRBV20-1	TRBJ2-1	TRBD2	CSANLAGKYNEQFF	TGCAGTGCTAATCTAGCGGGAAAGTACAATGAGCAGTTCTTC
many	TRBV4-2	TRBJ1-5	TRBD1	CASSQDLSGGKPQHF	TGTGCCAGCAGCCAAGATTTATCAGGGGGGAAGCCCCAGCATTTT